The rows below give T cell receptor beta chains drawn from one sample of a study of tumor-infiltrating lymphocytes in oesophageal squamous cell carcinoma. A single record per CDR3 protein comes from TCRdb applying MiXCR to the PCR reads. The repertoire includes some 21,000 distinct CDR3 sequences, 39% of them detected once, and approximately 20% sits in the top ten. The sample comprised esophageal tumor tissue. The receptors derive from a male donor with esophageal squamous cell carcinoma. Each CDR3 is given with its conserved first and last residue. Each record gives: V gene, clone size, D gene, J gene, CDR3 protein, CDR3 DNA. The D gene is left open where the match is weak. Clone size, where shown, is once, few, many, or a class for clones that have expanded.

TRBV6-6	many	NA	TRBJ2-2	CASSYSSTFGELFF	TGTGCCAGCAGTTACTCGTCGACCTTTGGGGAGCTGTTTTTT
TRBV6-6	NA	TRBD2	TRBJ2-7	CASSWLAGGGDEQYF	TGTGCCAGCAGTTGGCTAGCGGGAGGCGGTGATGAGCAGTACTTC
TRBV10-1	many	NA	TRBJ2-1	CASSESMELMDEQFF	TGCGCCAGCAGTGAAAGTATGGAGCTCATGGATGAGCAGTTCTTC
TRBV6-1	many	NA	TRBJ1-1	CASSLPGNTEAFF	TGTGCCAGCAGCCTCCCAGGAAACACTGAAGCTTTCTTT
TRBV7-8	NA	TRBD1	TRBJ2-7	CASSLQGDYEQYF	TGTGCCAGCAGCCTACAGGGGGACTACGAGCAGTACTTC
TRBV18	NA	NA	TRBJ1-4	CASSPQSPNEKLFF	TGTGCCAGCTCACCACAGAGTCCCAATGAAAAACTGTTTTTT
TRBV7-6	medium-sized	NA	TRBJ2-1	CASSLSGNEQFF	TGTGCCAGCAGCTTAAGCGGCAATGAGCAGTTCTTC
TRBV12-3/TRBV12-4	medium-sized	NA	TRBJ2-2	CASSSGTVNTGELFF	TGTGCCAGCAGTTCCGGGACCGTGAACACCGGGGAGCTGTTTTTT
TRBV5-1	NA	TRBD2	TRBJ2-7	CASSPTSGSYNEQYF	TGCGCCAGCAGTCCCACTAGCGGGAGTTACAATGAGCAGTACTTC
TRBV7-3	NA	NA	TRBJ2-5	CASSRQSSYNEQYF	TGTGCCAGCAGCCGACAGAGCTCCTACAATGAGCAGTACTTC
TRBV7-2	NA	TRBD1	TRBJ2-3	CASSRDRGLSTDTQYF	TGTGCCAGCAGCCGGGACAGGGGGCTGAGCACAGATACGCAGTATTTT
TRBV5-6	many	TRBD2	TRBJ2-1	CASSLASGGRYNEQFF	TGTGCCAGCAGCTTGGCCAGCGGGGGGAGGTACAATGAGCAGTTCTTC
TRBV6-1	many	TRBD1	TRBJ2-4	CASRTADRGREQYF	TGTGCCAGCAGGACCGCGGACAGGGGGCGAGAGCAGTACTTC
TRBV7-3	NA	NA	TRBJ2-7	CASSPEGGISGELYF	TGTGCCAGCAGCCCGGAGGGCGGTATTTCCGGGGAGCTGTACTTC
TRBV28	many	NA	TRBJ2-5	CASSLLETQYF	TGTGCCAGCAGTTTATTGGAGACCCAGTACTTC
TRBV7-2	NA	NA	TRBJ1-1	CASSPIRNTEAFF	TGTGCCAGCAGCCCCATTAGAAACACTGAAGCTTTCTTT
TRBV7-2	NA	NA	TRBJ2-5	CASSLSRGQETQYF	TGTGCCAGCAGCTTAAGCAGGGGCCAAGAGACCCAGTACTTC
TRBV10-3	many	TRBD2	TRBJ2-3	CAIRGALAGGTDTQYF	TGTGCCATCAGAGGTGCGCTAGCGGGTGGAACAGATACGCAGTATTTT
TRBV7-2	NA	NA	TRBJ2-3	CASSFVRTDTQYF	TGTGCCAGCAGCTTCGTGCGCACAGATACGCAGTATTTT
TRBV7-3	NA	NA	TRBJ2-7	CASSAGSGAIRPFF	TGTGCCAGCAGCGCCGGGTCAGGGGCTATCCGTCCGTTCTTC
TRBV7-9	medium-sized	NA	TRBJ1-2	CASSLLGGTGGYTF	TGTGCCAGCAGCTTATTGGGGGGGACGGGCGGCTACACCTTC
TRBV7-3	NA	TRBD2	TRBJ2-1	CASSPKGTSGGATWNEQFF	TGTGCCAGCAGCCCGAAAGGGACTAGCGGGGGGGCTACGTGGAATGAGCAGTTCTTC
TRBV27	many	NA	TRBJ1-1	CASSLWIQAEAFF	TGTGCCAGCAGCTTATGGATCCAGGCTGAAGCTTTCTTT
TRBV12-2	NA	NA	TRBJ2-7	CASRDPGQGRYEQYF	TGTGCAAGTCGCGACCCGGGACAGGGAAGATACGAGCAGTACTTC
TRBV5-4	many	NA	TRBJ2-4	CASSFPAENNEQYF	TGTGCCAGCAGCTTTCCAGCGGAGAACAATGAGCAGTACTTC
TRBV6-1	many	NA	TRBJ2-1	CATRTETYEQFF	TGTGCCACCCGGACAGAAACCTACGAGCAGTTCTTC
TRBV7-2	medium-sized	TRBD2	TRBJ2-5	CASSFYSGGQETQYF	TGTGCCAGCAGCTTTTATAGCGGGGGACAAGAGACCCAGTACTTC
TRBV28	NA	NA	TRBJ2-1	CASSRDFYNEQFF	TGTGCCAGCAGTCGGGACTTTTACAATGAGCAGTTCTTC
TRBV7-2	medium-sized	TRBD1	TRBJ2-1	CASSSIGTVQGAEQFF	TGTGCCAGCAGCTCGATAGGGACAGTACAGGGAGCTGAGCAGTTCTTC
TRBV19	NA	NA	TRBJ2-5	CASSIVTGRYNEQYF	TGTGCCAGTAGTATAGTGACGGGAAGATACAATGAGCAGTACTTC
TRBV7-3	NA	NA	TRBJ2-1	CASSLTRNEQFF	TGTGCCAGCAGCTTAACCAGAAATGAGCAGTTCTTC
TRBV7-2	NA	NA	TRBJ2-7	CASSLRIGEQYF	TGTGCCAGCAGCTTACGAATCGGCGAGCAGTACTTC
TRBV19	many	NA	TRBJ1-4	CASRLVSLTDEKLFF	TGTGCCAGTAGACTAGTCAGCTTGACGGATGAAAAACTGTTTTTT
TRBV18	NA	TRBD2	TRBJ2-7	CASSPMSAGGGINEQYF	TGTGCCAGCTCACCAATGTCGGCGGGGGGGGGGATCAATGAGCAGTACTTC
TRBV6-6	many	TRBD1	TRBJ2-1	CASSYFGTGVYEQFF	TGTGCCAGCAGTTACTTCGGGACAGGAGTATACGAGCAGTTCTTC
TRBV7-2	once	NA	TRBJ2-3	CASSGNFADTQYF	TGTGCCAGCAGCGGCAACTTTGCAGATACGCAGTATTTT
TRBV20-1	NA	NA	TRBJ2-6	CSARAQSLQGPGANVLTF	TGCAGTGCTAGAGCCCAATCACTTCAGGGACCTGGGGCCAACGTCCTGACTTTC
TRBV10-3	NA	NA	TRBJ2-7	CAISEVSSYEQYF	TGTGCCATCAGTGAAGTGAGCTCCTACGAGCAGTACTTC
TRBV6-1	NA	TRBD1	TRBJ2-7	CASGDRDRGSYEQYF	TGTGCCAGTGGGGACCGGGACAGGGGATCCTACGAGCAGTACTTC
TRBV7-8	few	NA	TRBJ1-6	CANSLDSHKQYF	TGTGCCAACAGCTTGGACAGTCACAAGCAGTACTTT
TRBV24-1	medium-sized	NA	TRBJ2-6	CATSDPRDSNSGANVLTF	TGTGCCACCAGTGATCCCCGGGACTCCAACTCTGGGGCCAACGTCCTGACTTTC
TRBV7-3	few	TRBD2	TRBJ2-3	CASSPGASGGTQYF	TGTGCCAGCAGCCCTGGGGCTAGCGGGGGAACGCAGTATTTT
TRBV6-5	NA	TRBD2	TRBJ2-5	CASSDASGGQETQYF	TGTGCCAGCAGTGATGCCAGCGGGGGACAAGAGACCCAGTACTTC
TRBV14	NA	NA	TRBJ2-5	CASSQGVRQETQYF	TGTGCCAGCAGCCAAGGTGTTCGGCAAGAGACCCAGTACTTC
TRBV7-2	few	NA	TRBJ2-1	CASSLYRQGGNEQFF	TGTGCCAGCAGCTTATACCGACAGGGAGGAAATGAGCAGTTCTTC